This T cell receptor beta chain comes out of a study of blood T cells in healthy people across ages (dated by TCRdb to between 2014 and 2017). Describing the broader study: In model experiments, template switching captured roughly one uniquely barcoded TCR beta cDNA molecule for every two T cells. Donors were grouped into four age groups: young (average roughly 16 years), middle-aged (approximately 41), aged (around 60) and long-lived (approximately 75). To avoid experimental bias, donors of different ages were randomly spread across the sequencing lanes. To track age-related changes in TCR beta repertoire diversity, the study relied on deep sequencing normalized with unique cDNA molecular identifiers. Using the same blood draw, the study looked at two additional independent replicas of 1 million unique cDNA reads for two donors, one aged 18 to 30 and the other aged 80 or older. Points the paper makes about the study in general: As age increased, observed TCR beta diversity per million T cells dropped in a roughly linear way, and a significant reduction was already evident by age 40. Since profiling was done on bulk unsorted PBMCs, naive and antigen-experienced compartments could not be conclusively compared. Total diversity estimates from one million sequenced T cells were considered lower bounds and underestimates. Donor CMV infection status was unknown, potentially confounding age-related changes in expanded clonotypes. There was a strong correlation between observed TCR beta diversity and the percentage of naive T cells measured by flow cytometry. Compared with the aged group, the long-lived group had more naive CD4+ T cells, fewer expanded clones and increased TCR diversity, a pattern suggesting age selection.

Unmatched junction bases come to 4, with V trimmed by 1 base and J by 5 bases. Per the germline V gene (reference sequence), DFQATT is the CDR1 and SNEGSKA is the CDR2. The CDR3 runs 13 amino acids, cysteine and phenylalanine included. The read is trimmed to its CDR3 DNA, 39 bases read in frame from base 1. Donors were under 40 systemically healthy Caucasian individuals from Russia aged roughly 6 to 90 years. Ten milliliters of peripheral blood were drawn from each donor into EDTA-treated Vacutainer tubes. PBMCs were isolated by Ficoll-Paque density-gradient centrifugation, with at least 6.5 million obtained per sample. Trizol reagent was used to extract total RNA from PBMCs, with at least 6 micrograms per sample. For every donor, an aliquot of PBMCs went through flow cytometry to measure the percentages of naive CD45RAhigh/CD27high T cells. This clonotype was detected a few times. Its antigen has not been determined. It has no much larger one-base neighbor in the sample; base qualities were not kept.

The library was made by 5' RACE. Instrument used: Illumina HiSeq 2500. A second PCR of about 6 to 12 cycles was run with a J-beta primer mix and a sample-barcoded 5' primer. A template-switch 5' adaptor carrying 12 random nucleotides introduced a unique molecular identifier onto each TCR beta cDNA molecule. Each sample yielded at least 3 million CDR3-containing paired-end reads. First-strand cDNA synthesis was performed from all RNA using the Mint cDNA synthesis kit, with priming by a TRBC-specific oligonucleotide. After uracil-DNA glycosylase treatment, a first 18-cycle PCR used universal primers M1SS and BC2_uni_R on all cDNA. Turning to the authors' computational methods: For normalization, 1 million high-quality reads, each with a distinct molecular identifier, were randomly selected from each sample. Reads sharing molecular identifiers were discarded rather than binned into consensus sequences. MiTCR, with a Q25 quality threshold and the strictest error-elimination algorithm, was used for CDR3 identification, clonotype clustering and error correction. A nonparametric unseen species model with Euler transformation was used to estimate lower-bound total TCR beta diversity. The raw public data were reprocessed by TCRdb itself: fastp quality trimming at Q25, MiXCR clonotype calling, in-frame beta chains only. All rows with the same CDR3 protein become a single entry with the most common DNA and genes. These V and J calls are TCRdb output, not the study's own analysis. In all, the sample holds around 1.1 million distinct CDR3 sequences, and less than 45% of those were seen once. About an eighth of the sample is taken by the ten largest.

The sequenced sample was blood. This TCR was recovered from a man between 18 and 35 years old in good health. The V and J segments used are TRBV20-1 and TRBJ2-5; 7 bases in between match TRBD1. The CDR3 has the sequence CSARVGGGETQYF. Here is the DNA: TGCAGTGCTAGAGTAGGGGGCGGGGAGACCCAGTACTTC.